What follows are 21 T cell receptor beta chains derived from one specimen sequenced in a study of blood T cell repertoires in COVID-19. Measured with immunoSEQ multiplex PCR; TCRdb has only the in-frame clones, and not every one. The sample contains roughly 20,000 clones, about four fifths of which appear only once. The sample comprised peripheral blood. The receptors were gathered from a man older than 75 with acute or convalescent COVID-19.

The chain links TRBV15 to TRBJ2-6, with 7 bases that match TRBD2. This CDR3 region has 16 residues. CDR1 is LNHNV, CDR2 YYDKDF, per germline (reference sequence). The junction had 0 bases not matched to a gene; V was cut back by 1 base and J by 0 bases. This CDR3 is CATSRAGGSGANVLTF. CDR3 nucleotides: TGTGCCACCAGCAGAGCGGGAGGCTCTGGGGCCAACGTCCTGACTTTC.

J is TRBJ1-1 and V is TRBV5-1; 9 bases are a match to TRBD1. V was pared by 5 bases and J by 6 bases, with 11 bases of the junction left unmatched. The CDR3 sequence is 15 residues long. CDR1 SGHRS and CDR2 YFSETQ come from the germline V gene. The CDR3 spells CASRSGTGSFSEAFF. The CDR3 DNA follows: TGCGCCAGCAGGTCCGGGACAGGGAGTTTCTCTGAAGCTTTCTTT.

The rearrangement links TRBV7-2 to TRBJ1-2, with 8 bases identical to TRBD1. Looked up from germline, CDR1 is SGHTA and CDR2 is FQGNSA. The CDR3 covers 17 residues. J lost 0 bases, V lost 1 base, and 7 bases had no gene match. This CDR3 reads CASSLGPLQGANYGYTF. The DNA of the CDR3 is TGTGCCAGCAGCTTAGGTCCCTTACAGGGGGCTAACTATGGCTACACCTTC.

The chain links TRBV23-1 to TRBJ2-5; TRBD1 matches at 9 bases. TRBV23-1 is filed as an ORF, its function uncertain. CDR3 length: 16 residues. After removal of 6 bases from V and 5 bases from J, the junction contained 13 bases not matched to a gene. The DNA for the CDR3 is TGCGCCAGCAGACTGAAATTGGGACAGGGTGAGGAGACCCAGTACTTC. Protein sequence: CASRLKLGQGEETQYF.

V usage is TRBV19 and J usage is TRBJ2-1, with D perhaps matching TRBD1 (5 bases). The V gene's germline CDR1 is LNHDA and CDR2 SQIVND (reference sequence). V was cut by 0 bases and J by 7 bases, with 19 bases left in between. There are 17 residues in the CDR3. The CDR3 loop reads CASSIEFWAGPTNEQFF. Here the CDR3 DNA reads TGTGCCAGTAGTATAGAGTTTTGGGCAGGGCCCACGAATGAGCAGTTCTTC.

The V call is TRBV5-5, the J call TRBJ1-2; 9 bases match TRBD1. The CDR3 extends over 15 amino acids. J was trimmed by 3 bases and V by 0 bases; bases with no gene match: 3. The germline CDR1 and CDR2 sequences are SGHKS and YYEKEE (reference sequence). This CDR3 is CASSLEGQGYYGYTF. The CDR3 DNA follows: TGTGCCAGCAGCTTGGAGGGACAGGGTTACTATGGCTACACCTTC.

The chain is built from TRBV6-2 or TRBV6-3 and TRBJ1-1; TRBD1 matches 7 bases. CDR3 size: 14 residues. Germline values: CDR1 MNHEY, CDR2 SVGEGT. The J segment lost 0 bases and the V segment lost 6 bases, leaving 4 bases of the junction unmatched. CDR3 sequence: CASSPTGLNTEAFF. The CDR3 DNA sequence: TGTGCCAGCAGCCCGACAGGGTTGAACACTGAAGCTTTCTTT.

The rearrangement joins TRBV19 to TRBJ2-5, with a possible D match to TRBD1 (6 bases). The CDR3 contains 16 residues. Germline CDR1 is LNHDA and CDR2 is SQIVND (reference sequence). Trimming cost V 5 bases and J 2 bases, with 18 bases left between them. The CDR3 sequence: CASSREPGHLQETQYF. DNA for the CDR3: TGTGCCAGTAGTCGAGAACCGGGACACCTACAAGAGACCCAGTACTTC.

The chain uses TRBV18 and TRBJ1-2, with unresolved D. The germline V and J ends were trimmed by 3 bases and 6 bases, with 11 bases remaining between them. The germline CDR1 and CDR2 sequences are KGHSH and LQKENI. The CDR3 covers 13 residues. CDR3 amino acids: CASSPLERNGYTF. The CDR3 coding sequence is TGTGCCAGCTCACCGCTAGAGAGGAATGGCTACACCTTC. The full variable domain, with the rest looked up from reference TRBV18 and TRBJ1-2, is NAGVMQNPRHLVRRRGQEARLRCSPMKGHSHVYWYRQLPEEGLKFMVYLQKENIIDESGMPKERFSAEFPKEGPSILRIQQVVRGDSAAYFCASSPLERNGYTFGSGTRLTVV.

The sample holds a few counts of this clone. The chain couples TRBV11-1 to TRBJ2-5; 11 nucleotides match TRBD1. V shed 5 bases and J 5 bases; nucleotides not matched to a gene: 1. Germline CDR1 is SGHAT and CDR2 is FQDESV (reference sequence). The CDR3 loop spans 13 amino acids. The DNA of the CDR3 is TGTGCCAGCAGCCGGGACAGGGGGGAGACCCAGTACTTC. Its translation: CASSRDRGETQYF.

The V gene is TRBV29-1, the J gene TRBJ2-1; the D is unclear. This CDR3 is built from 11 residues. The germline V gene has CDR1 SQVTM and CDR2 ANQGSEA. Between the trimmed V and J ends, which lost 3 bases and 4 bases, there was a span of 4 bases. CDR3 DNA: TGCAGCGTTGACAGGTACAATGAGCAGTTCTTC. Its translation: CSVDRYNEQFF.

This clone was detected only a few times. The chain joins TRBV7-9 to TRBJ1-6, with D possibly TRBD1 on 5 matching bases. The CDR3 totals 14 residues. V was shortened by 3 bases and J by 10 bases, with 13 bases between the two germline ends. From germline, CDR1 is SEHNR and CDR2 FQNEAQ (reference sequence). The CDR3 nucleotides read TGTGCCAGCAGCTTTTCGACAGAGTACTCACCCCTCCACTTT. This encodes CASSFSTEYSPLHF. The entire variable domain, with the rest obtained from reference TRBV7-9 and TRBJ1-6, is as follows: DTGVSQNPRHKITKRGQNVTFRCDPISEHNRLYWYRQTLGQGPEFLTYFQNEAQLEKSRLLSDRFSAERPKGSFSTLEIQRTEQGDSAMYLCASSFSTEYSPLHFGNGTRLTVT.

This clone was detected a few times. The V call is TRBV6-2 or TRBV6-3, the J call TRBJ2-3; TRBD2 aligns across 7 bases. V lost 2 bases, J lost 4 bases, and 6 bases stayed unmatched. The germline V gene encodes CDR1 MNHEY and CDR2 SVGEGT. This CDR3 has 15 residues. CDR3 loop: CASSYGWGGSDTQYF. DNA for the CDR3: TGTGCCAGCAGTTACGGGTGGGGGGGTTCAGATACGCAGTATTTT.

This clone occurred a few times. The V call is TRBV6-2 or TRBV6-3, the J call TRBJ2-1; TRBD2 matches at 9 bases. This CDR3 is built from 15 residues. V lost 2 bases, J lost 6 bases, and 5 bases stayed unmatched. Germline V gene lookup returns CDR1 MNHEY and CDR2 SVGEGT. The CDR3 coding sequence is TGTGCCAGCAGTTACGGTGCGGGGGGGTTCAATGAGCAGTTCTTC. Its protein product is CASSYGAGGFNEQFF.

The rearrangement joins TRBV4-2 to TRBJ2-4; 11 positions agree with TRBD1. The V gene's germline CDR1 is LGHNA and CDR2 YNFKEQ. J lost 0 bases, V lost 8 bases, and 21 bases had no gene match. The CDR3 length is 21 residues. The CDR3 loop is CASAPLVPGQGEAIAKNIQYF. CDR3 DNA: TGTGCCAGCGCCCCCCTCGTCCCGGGACAGGGGGAGGCGATAGCCAAAAACATTCAGTACTTC.

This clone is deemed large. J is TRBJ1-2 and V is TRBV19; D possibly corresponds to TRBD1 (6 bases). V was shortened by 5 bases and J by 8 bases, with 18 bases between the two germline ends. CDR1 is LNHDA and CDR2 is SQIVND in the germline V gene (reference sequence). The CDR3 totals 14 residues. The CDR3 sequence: CASSSRGAPWGYTF. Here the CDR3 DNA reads TGTGCCAGTAGTTCCCGGGGGGCCCCTTGGGGCTACACCTTC.

The CDR3 sequence is CASSSAGVRKTQYF. CDR3 bases: TGTGCCAGCAGCTCCGCGGGGGTTCGGAAGACCCAGTACTTC. The rearrangement uses TRBV7-2 and TRBJ2-5; 7 bases map to TRBD2. The J segment lost 6 bases and the V segment lost 4 bases, leaving 8 bases of the junction unmatched. This CDR3 comprises 14 residues. Germline V gene data show CDR1 as SGHTA and CDR2 as FQGNSA.

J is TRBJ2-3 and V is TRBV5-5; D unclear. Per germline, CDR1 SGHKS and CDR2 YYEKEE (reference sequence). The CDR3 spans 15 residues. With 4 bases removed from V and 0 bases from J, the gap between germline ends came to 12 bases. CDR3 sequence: CASSKTRPSTDTQYF. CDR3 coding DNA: TGTGCCAGCAGCAAAACGAGGCCTAGCACAGATACGCAGTATTTT.

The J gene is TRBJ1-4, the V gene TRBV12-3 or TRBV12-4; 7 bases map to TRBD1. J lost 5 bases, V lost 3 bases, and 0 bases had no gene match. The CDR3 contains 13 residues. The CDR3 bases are TGTGCCAGCAGTTTCAGGGGGAATGAAAAACTGTTTTTT. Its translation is CASSFRGNEKLFF.

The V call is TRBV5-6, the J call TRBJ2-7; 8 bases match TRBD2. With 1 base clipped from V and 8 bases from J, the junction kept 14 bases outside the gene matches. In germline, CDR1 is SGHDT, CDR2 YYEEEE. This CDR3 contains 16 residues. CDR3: CASSLWWRTGLVKQYF. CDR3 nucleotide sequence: TGTGCCAGCAGCTTGTGGTGGAGGACGGGACTAGTCAAGCAGTACTTC.

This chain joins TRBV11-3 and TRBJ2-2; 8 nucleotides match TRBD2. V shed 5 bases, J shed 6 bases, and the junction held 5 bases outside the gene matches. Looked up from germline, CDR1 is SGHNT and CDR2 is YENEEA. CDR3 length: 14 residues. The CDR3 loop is CASSDGGAPGELFF. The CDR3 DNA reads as TGTGCCAGCAGCGACGGGGGGGCACCCGGGGAGCTGTTTTTT.